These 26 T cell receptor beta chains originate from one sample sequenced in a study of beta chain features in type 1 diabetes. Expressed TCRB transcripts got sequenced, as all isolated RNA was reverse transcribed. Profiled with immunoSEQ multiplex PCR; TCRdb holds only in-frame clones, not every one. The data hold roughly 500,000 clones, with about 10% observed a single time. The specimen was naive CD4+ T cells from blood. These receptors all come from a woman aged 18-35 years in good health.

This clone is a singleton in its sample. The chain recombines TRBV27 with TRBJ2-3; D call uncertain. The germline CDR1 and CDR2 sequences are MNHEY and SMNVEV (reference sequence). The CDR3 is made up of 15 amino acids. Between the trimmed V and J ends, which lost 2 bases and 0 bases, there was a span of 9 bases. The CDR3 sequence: CASSLGRPSTDTQYF. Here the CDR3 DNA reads TGTGCCAGCAGTTTAGGGCGGCCAAGCACAGATACGCAGTATTTT.

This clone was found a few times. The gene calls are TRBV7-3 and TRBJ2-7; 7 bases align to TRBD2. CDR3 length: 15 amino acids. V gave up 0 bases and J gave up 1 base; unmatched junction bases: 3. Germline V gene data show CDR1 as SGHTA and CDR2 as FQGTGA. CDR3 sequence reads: CASSLTGTTSYEQYF. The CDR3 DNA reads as TGTGCCAGCAGCTTAACCGGGACTACTTCCTACGAGCAGTACTTC.

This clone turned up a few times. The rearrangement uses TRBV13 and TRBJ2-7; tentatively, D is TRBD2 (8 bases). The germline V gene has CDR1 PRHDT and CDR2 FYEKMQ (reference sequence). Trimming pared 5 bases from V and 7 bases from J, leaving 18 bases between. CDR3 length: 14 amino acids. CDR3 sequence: CASSHREGAWEQYV. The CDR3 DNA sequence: TGTGCCAGCAGCCATCGGGAGGGGGCCTGGGAGCAGTACGTC.

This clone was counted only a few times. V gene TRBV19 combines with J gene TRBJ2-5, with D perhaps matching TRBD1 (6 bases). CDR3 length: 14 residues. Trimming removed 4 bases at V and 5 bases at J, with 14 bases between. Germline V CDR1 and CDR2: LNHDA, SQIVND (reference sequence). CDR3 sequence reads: CASSKTGAVETQYF. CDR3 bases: TGTGCCAGTAGTAAGACAGGAGCAGTGGAGACCCAGTACTTC.

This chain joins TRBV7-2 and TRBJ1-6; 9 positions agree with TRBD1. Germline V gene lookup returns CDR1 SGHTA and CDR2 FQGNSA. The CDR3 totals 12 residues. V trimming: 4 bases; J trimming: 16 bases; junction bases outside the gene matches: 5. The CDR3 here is CASSSQGAKLHF. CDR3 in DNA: TGTGCCAGCAGCTCACAGGGGGCGAAACTCCACTTT. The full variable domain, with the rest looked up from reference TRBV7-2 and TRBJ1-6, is GAGVSQSPSNKVTEKGKDVELRCDPISGHTALYWYRQSLGQGLEFLIYFQGNSAPDKSGLPSDRFSAERTGGSVSTLTIQRTQQEDSAVYLCASSSQGAKLHFGNGTRLTVT.

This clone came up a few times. The CDR3 protein is CASSLTLNTEAFF. The CDR3 DNA reads TGCGCCAGCAGCCTGACGTTGAACACTGAAGCTTTCTTT. The chain employs TRBV5-1 and TRBJ1-1; D call uncertain. This CDR3 has 13 amino acids. The germline gives CDR1 SGHRS, CDR2 YFSETQ. V was trimmed by 4 bases and J by 0 bases, leaving 7 bases between them.

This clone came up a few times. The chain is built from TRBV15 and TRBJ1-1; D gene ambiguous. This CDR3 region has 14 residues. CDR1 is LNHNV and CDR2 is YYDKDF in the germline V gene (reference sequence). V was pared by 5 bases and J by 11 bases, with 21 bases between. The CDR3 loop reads CATSAPDGGNQAFF. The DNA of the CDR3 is TGTGCCACCAGCGCTCCTGACGGAGGGAACCAGGCTTTCTTT.

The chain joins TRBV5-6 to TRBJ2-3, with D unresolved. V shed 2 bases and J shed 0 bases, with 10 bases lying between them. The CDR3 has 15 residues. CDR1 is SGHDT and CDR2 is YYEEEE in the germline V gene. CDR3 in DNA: TGTGCCAGCAGCTTAACGAGACACAGCACAGATACGCAGTATTTT. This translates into CASSLTRHSTDTQYF.

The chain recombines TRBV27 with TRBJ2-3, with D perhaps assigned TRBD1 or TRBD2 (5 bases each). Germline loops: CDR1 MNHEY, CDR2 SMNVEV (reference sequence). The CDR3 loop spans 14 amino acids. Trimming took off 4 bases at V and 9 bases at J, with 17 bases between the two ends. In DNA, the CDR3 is TGTGCCAGCAGTTACAATCGTCGGGGCGTCACGCAGTATTTT. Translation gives CASSYNRRGVTQYF.

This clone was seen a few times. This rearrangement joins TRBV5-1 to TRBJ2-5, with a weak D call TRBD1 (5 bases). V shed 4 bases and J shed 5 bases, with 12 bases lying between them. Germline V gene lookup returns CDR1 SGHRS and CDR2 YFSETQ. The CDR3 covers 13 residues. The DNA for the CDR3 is TGCGCCAGCAGCATGTTTAGGGGTGAGACCCAGTACTTC. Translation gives CASSMFRGETQYF.

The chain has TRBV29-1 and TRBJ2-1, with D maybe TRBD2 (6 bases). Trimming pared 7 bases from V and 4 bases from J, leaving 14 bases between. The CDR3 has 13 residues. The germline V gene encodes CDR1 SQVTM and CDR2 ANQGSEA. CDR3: CSAGDFAYNEQFF. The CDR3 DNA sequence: TGCAGCGCTGGGGACTTCGCGTACAATGAGCAGTTCTTC.

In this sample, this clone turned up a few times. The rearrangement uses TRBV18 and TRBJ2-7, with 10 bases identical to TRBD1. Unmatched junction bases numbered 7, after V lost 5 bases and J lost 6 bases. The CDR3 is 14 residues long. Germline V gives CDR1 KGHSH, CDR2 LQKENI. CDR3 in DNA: TGTGCCAGCTCAGCTAGCCGGGACAGGGGCGAGCAGTACTTC. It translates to CASSASRDRGEQYF.

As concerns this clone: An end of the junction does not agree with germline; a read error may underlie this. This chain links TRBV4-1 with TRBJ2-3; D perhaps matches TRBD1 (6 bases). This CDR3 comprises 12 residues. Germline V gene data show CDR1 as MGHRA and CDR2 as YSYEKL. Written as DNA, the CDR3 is TGCGCCAGCAGCCCTGGACCGGGACAACCAAATTTT. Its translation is CASSPGPGQPNF.

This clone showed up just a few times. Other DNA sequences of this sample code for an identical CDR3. Here the CDR3 DNA reads TGTGCCAGTAGTACGCGGGAGACCCAGTACTTC. Its protein is CASSTRETQYF. This chain connects TRBV19 to TRBJ2-5; D is uncertain. V was shortened by 4 bases and J by 5 bases, with 5 bases between the two germline ends. This CDR3 comprises 11 residues. Germline V gene data show CDR1 as LNHDA and CDR2 as SQIVND (reference sequence).

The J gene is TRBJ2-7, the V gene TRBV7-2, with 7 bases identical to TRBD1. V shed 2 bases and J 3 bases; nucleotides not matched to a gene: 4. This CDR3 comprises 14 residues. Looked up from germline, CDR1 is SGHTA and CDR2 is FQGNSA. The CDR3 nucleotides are TGTGCCAGCAGCTTATACCGGGACAGCTACGAGCAGTACTTC. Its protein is CASSLYRDSYEQYF.

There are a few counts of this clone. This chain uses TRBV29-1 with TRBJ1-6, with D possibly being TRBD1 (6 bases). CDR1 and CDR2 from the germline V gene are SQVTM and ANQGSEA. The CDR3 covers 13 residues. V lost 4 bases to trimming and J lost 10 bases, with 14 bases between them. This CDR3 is CSVGGTIGSPLHF. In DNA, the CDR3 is TGCAGCGTTGGCGGGACAATCGGGTCACCCCTCCACTTT.

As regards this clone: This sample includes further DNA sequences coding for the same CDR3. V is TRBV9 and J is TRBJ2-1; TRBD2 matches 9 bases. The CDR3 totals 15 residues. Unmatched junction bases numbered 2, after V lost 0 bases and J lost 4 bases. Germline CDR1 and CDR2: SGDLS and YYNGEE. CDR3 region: CASSVVSGGYNEQFF. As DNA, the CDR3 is TGTGCCAGCAGCGTAGTAAGCGGGGGGTACAATGAGCAGTTCTTC.

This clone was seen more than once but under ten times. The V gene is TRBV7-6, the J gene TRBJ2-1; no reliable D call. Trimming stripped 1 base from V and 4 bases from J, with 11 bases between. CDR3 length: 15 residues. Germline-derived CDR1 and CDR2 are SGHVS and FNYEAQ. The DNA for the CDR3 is TGTGCCAGCAGCTTAGATGGACGGGCATACAATGAGCAGTTCTTC. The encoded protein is CASSLDGRAYNEQFF.

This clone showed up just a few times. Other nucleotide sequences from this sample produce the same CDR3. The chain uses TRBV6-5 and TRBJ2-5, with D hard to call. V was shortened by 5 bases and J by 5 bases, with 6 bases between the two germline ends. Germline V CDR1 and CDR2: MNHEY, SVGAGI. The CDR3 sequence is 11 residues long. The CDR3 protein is CASSLRETQYF. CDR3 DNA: TGTGCCAGCAGTCTGCGGGAGACCCAGTACTTC.

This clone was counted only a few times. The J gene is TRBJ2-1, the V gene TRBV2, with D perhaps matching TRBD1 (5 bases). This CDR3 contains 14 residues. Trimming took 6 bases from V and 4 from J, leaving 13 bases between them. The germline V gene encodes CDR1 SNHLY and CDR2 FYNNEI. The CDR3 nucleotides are TGTGCCAGCAGGGAGATCGACAGTTACAATGAGCAGTTCTTC. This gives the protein CASREIDSYNEQFF.

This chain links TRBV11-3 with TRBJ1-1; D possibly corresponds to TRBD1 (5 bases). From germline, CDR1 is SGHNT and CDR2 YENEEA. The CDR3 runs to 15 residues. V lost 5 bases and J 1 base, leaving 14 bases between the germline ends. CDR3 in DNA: TGTGCCAGCAGCCTTGCCCTTACAGGGAACACTGAAGCTTTCTTT. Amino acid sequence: CASSLALTGNTEAFF.

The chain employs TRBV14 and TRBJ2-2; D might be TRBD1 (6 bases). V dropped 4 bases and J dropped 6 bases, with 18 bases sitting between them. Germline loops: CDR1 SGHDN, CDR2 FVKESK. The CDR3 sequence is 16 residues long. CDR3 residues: CASSLTGTPRAGELFF. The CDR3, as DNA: TGTGCCAGCAGCCTTACAGGGACCCCACGGGCCGGGGAGCTGTTTTTT. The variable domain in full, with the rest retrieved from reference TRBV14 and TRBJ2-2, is EAGVTQFPSHSVIEKGQTVTLRCDPISGHDNLYWYRRVMGKEIKFLLHFVKESKQDESGMPNNRFLAERTGGTYSTLKVQPAELEDSGVYFCASSLTGTPRAGELFFGEGSRLTVL.

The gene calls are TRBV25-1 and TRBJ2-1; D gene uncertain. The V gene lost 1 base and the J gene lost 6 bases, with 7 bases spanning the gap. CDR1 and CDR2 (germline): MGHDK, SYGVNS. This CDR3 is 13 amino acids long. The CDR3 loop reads CASSEWGTNEQFF. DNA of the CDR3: TGTGCCAGCAGTGAATGGGGAACCAATGAGCAGTTCTTC.

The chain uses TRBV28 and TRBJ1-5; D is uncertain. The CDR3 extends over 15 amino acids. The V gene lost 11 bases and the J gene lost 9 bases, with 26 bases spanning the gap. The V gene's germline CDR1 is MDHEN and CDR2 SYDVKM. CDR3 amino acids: CAVGSVAARWVPQHF. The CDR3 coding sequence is TGTGCCGTAGGGTCTGTGGCAGCCCGCTGGGTGCCCCAGCATTTT.

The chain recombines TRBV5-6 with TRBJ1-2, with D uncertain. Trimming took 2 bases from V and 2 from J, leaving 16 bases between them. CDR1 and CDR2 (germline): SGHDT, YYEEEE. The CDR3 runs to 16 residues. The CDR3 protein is CASSFGDRIINYGYTF. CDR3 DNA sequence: TGTGCCAGCAGCTTCGGGGATAGGATTATAAACTATGGCTACACCTTC.

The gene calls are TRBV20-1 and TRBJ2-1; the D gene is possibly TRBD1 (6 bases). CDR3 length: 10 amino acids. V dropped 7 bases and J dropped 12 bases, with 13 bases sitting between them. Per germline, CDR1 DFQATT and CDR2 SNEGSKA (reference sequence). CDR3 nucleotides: TGCAGTGTTACAGGGTCTAGGCAGTTCTTC. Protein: CSVTGSRQFF.